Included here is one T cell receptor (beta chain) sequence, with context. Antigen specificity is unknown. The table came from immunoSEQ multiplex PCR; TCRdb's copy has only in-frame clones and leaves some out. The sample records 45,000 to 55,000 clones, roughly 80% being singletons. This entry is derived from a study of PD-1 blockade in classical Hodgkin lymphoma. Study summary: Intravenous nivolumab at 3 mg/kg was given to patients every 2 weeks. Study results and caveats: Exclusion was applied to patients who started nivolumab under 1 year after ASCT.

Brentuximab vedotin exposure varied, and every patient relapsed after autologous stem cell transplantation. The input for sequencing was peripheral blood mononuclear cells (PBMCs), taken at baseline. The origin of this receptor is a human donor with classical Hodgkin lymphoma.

The CDR3 region is CASSYRDPRRESYNEQFF. Here the CDR3 DNA reads TGTGCCAGCAGTTATCGGGACCCACGCCGGGAATCCTACAATGAGCAGTTCTTC. The genes are TRBV6-9 and TRBJ2-1; either TRBD1 or TRBD2 may supply D (5 bases each). V was trimmed by 2 bases and J by 1 base, leaving 18 bases between them. From germline, CDR1 is MNHGY and CDR2 SVAAGI. CDR3 size: 18 residues.